These 19 T cell receptor beta chains originate from one sample sequenced in a study of blood T cells in healthy people across ages. Then a second PCR, running about 7 to 11 cycles, was carried out with a sample-barcoded 5' primer and a J-beta primer mix. In TCRdb, the 5' RACE reads were re-called with MiXCR into one record per CDR3 protein. This sample carries 1,500,000 or so distinct CDR3 sequences, 42% of them seen once, and the ten largest clones take over 3.5%. Sequencing was carried out using blood. Receptor source: a woman between 18 and 29 years old in good health.

The chain has TRBV6-8 and TRBJ2-2, with 9 nucleotides matching TRBD1. The trim removed 8 bases at V and 4 bases at J, leaving 14 bases unmatched. The CDR3 consists of 17 residues. Germline CDR1 MNHGY, CDR2 SAAAGT. The CDR3 region has the DNA TGTGCCAGCGTCCCCCCGGGACAGGGAAAAGGCACCGGGGAGCTGTTTTTT. Translated: CASVPPGQGKGTGELFF.

The J gene is TRBJ2-1, the V gene TRBV15; 8 bases agree with TRBD2. The DNA end lines up better with TRBJ2-7; the J call may be wrong. Germline V lookup: CDR1 LNHNV, CDR2 YYDKDF (reference sequence). The CDR3 loop spans 17 amino acids. In nucleotides, the CDR3 is TGTGCCACCAGCAGAGAAAGGGGGACTAGTCCCTACAATGAGCAGTACTTC. It codes for CATSRERGTSPYNEQYF.

CDR3 region: CASSQSTASGQETQYF. The CDR3 DNA reads TGCGCCAGCAGCCAATCAACCGCCTCAGGGCAAGAGACCCAGTACTTC. The rearrangement links TRBV4-3 to TRBJ2-5; maybe TRBD1 (5 bases). V gave up 2 bases and J gave up 2 bases, with 15 bases separating them. The CDR3 extends over 16 amino acids. In germline, CDR1 is LGHNA, CDR2 YSLEER.

Comments on this clonotype: At one of its ends the junction is not consistent with the germline gene, which may arise from a read error. The chain employs TRBV29-1 and TRBJ1-1; D call uncertain. This CDR3 is 13 amino acids long. The germline CDR1 and CDR2 sequences are SQVTM and ANQGSEA. The CDR3 here is CGVASLMNTEAFF. The CDR3 bases are TGCGGCGTAGCTTCCCTCATGAACACTGAAGCTTTCTTT.

J is TRBJ2-1 and V is TRBV5-1; D gene ambiguous. V lost 3 bases and J lost 10, with 14 bases in between. The CDR3 spans 13 residues. Per germline, CDR1 SGHRS and CDR2 YFSETQ. The CDR3 DNA reads TGCGCCAGCAGCTCCACCCTCACGGGCGAGCAGTTCTTC. Amino acid sequence: CASSSTLTGEQFF.

CDR3: CASSLGALGNNEQYF. The CDR3 nucleotides read TGTGCCAGCAGTTTGGGGGCCCTCGGGAACAATGAGCAGTACTTC. The rearrangement links TRBV27 to TRBJ2-7; D is perhaps TRBD1 (6 bases). The CDR3 extends over 15 amino acids. Germline lookup yields CDR1 MNHEY and CDR2 SMNVEV (reference sequence). Trimming removed 3 bases from V and 7 bases from J, with 19 bases in between.

This clonotype was seen a few times. The rearrangement links TRBV5-6 to TRBJ2-1, with D perhaps TRBD1 or TRBD2 (5 bases each). The V gene lost 0 bases and the J gene lost 5 bases, with 12 bases spanning the gap. Germline loops: CDR1 SGHDT, CDR2 YYEEEE. CDR3 length: 15 residues. CDR3 residues: CASSLAGAGDNEQFF. The CDR3 DNA follows: TGTGCCAGCAGCTTGGCTGGGGCCGGGGACAATGAGCAGTTCTTC.

The chain uses TRBV18 and TRBJ2-3; no reliable D call. Trimming removed 1 base at V and 2 bases at J, with 10 bases between. The CDR3 runs to 15 residues. Germline CDR1 reads KGHSH; CDR2 reads LQKENI. The CDR3 sequence: CASSPRGSLTDTQYF. The CDR3 nucleotides read TGTGCCAGCTCACCACGTGGCAGTCTCACAGATACGCAGTATTTT.

The chain has TRBV20-1 and TRBJ2-1; 9 positions match TRBD2. Germline CDR1 is DFQATT and CDR2 is SNEGSKA (reference sequence). CDR3 length: 17 residues. V shed 1 base and J 7 bases; nucleotides not matched to a gene: 14. In DNA, the CDR3 is TGCAGTGCTAGAGCTATACTAGCGGGCCTAACGCGGAATGAGCAGTTCTTC. Protein sequence: CSARAILAGLTRNEQFF.

The sample holds a few counts of this clonotype. The chain employs TRBV7-2 and TRBJ2-3; D is uncertain. The CDR3 is 14 residues long. V dropped 4 bases and J dropped 6 bases, with 14 bases sitting between them. CDR1 and CDR2 from the germline V gene are SGHTA and FQGNSA. The CDR3 protein is CASSSSPVWDTQYF. Written as DNA, the CDR3 is TGTGCCAGCAGCTCGTCCCCCGTCTGGGATACGCAGTATTTT.

This chain links TRBV12-3 or TRBV12-4 with TRBJ2-7; D uncertain. The ends were cut back, 7 bases at V and 1 base at J, with 11 bases in the middle. This CDR3 spans 13 amino acids. CDR3 nucleotide sequence: TGTGCCAGCACTTCCCGGAGATCCTACGAGCAGTACTTC. Translation gives CASTSRRSYEQYF.

On this clonotype itself: Germline and junction disagree at one end, which may indicate a read error. This sequence joins TRBV20-1 and TRBJ2-7; 10 bases are a match to TRBD2. This CDR3 region has 15 residues. Germline V gene data show CDR1 as DFQATT and CDR2 as SNEGSKA (reference sequence). CDR3 coding DNA: TGCAGCGCTAGCCTCGGACCAGCGGGAGGGTACGAGCAGTACTTC. Translated: CSASLGPAGGYEQYF.

In nucleotides, the CDR3 is TGCGCCAGCAGCCACGGAATCCGGCACTCTCTCGGAGAAAAACTGTTTTTT. Its translation is CASSHGIRHSLGEKLFF. The chain joins TRBV4-3 to TRBJ1-4; no clear D. V was trimmed by 3 bases and J by 8 bases, leaving 22 bases between them. The CDR3 spans 17 residues. The germline V gene encodes CDR1 LGHNA and CDR2 YSLEER.

This clonotype has a handful of counts. The chain carries TRBV12-3 or TRBV12-4 and TRBJ1-2; D uncertain. CDR3 length: 14 residues. Between the trimmed V and J ends, which lost 1 base and 4 bases, there was a span of 10 bases. CDR3 sequence: CASSLDLGPYGYTF. CDR3 DNA sequence: TGTGCCAGCAGTTTAGATCTAGGGCCCTATGGCTACACCTTC.

The chain is built from TRBV4-1 and TRBJ2-3; 8 bases are a match to TRBD2. Germline CDR1 reads MGHRA; CDR2 reads YSYEKL. The V segment lost 4 bases and the J segment 3 bases; nucleotides outside the gene matches: 6. The CDR3 totals 15 residues. DNA for the CDR3: TGCGCCAGCAGCCCACTAGCGGAGAGGACAGATACGCAGTATTTT. Its translation: CASSPLAERTDTQYF.

The rearrangement links TRBV6-5 to TRBJ1-4; no firm D call. The length of the CDR3 is 15 residues. Germline loops: CDR1 MNHEY, CDR2 SVGAGI. Between the trimmed V and J ends, which lost 0 bases and 6 bases, there was a span of 11 bases. The CDR3 DNA reads TGTGCCAGCAGTTACTCCGGGGTCGGGGATGAAAAACTGTTTTTT. Protein product: CASSYSGVGDEKLFF.

This clonotype turned up a few times. The J gene is TRBJ1-1, the V gene TRBV20-1; D is unresolved. The CDR3 consists of 14 residues. Per germline, CDR1 DFQATT and CDR2 SNEGSKA (reference sequence). V was trimmed by 4 bases and J by 0 bases, leaving 12 bases between them. In nucleotides, the CDR3 is TGCAGTGCTAAAGGACTATCCATGAACACTGAAGCTTTCTTT. This sequence encodes CSAKGLSMNTEAFF.

This clonotype was recorded a few times. This chain joins TRBV20-1 and TRBJ2-5; D gene unclear. CDR3 length equals 14 residues. Germline CDR1 and CDR2: DFQATT and SNEGSKA (reference sequence). The V gene lost 6 bases and the J gene lost 4 bases, with 18 bases spanning the gap. The CDR3 nucleotides are TGCAGTGCATCCTGGTCCAAAGGCTTAGAGACCCAGTACTTC. Its translation is CSASWSKGLETQYF.

The CDR3 loop is CASSYDRRDTVSSTDTQYF. Here the CDR3 DNA reads TGTGCCAGCAGCTACGATCGCCGAGACACAGTTTCTAGCACAGATACGCAGTATTTT. The chain uses TRBV7-2 and TRBJ2-3; D ambiguous. From germline, CDR1 is SGHTA and CDR2 FQGNSA. The CDR3 runs to 19 residues. V was cut by 4 bases and J by 0 bases, with 23 bases left in between. The full variable domain, rest sourced from reference TRBV7-2 and TRBJ2-3, is GAGVSQSPSNKVTEKGKDVELRCDPISGHTALYWYRQSLGQGLEFLIYFQGNSAPDKSGLPSDRFSAERTGGSVSTLTIQRTQQEDSAVYLCASSYDRRDTVSSTDTQYFGPGTRLTVL.